This record concerns one TCR beta chain sequence. No antigen is known for it. The data were taken from a study of resident and recirculating memory T cells in vitiligo. Study findings and constraints: Sequences differed between biopsy sites and patients, suggesting private specificity. Vitiligo lesions lacked a unique dominant clone, and clonality varied.

The V gene lost 1 base and the J gene lost 8 bases, with 15 bases spanning the gap. Germline CDR1 SGHRS, CDR2 YFSETQ. The CDR3 runs 15 residues. No vitiligo treatment was given during the prior three months. The assay was immunoSEQ multiplex PCR, and TCRdb's table has in-frame clones only and misses some. The sample gives 75,000 to 95,000 clones, about 90% of which show up once; more than 4.5% is in the top ten. The sequence was collected from a male donor with vitiligo. The sequenced material came from blood. The chain employs TRBV5-1 and TRBJ1-4, with D possibly matching TRBD1 (6 bases). The CDR3 is CASSLTGSRREKLFF. The CDR3 region has the DNA TGCGCCAGCAGCTTGACAGGGTCTAGGCGGGAAAAACTGTTTTTT.